Below, 9 T cell receptor beta chains from the same sample are listed, as sequenced in a study of T cell responses to AZD1222 COVID-19 vaccine. TCRdb's copy holds only in-frame clones and misses some; the assay was immunoSEQ multiplex PCR. The table lists around 100,000 clones, about 94% of them singletons, with under 2.5% in the top ten. The sequencing used peripheral blood, collected on day 0 of AZD1222 vaccination. These receptors all come from an adult in good health.

The chain employs TRBV11-3 and TRBJ2-2, with D possibly matching TRBD1 (6 bases). CDR3 size: 14 residues. Trimming left V 5 bases short and J 11 bases short, with 18 bases between. Germline loops: CDR1 SGHNT, CDR2 YENEEA. The CDR3 is CASSTWTAYTELFF. DNA for the CDR3: TGTGCCAGCAGCACATGGACAGCGTACACCGAGCTGTTTTTT.

The V call is TRBV7-8, the J call TRBJ2-7; 9 nucleotides align to TRBD1. V dropped 5 bases and J dropped 5; count of bases not matched to a gene: 10. The length of the CDR3 is 15 residues. Germline assignment: CDR1 SGHVS and CDR2 FQNEAQ. The CDR3 coding sequence is TGTGCCAGCAGCCGTCCCCGGGACAGGGTCCACGAGCAGTACTTC. This translates into CASSRPRDRVHEQYF.

The rearrangement uses TRBV19 and TRBJ1-1; possibly TRBD1 for D (5 bases). This CDR3 has 15 amino acids. CDR1 is LNHDA, CDR2 SQIVND, per germline (reference sequence). Trimming cost V 4 bases and J 4 bases, with 16 bases left between them. The CDR3 is CASSTSGGVSTEAFF. In DNA, the CDR3 is TGTGCCAGTAGTACTAGTGGGGGGGTGAGCACTGAAGCTTTCTTT.

V and J are TRBV7-2 and TRBJ2-3; tentative D call: TRBD2 (6 bases). The CDR3 is 14 amino acids. Germline-derived CDR1 and CDR2 are SGHTA and FQGNSA. The germline V and J ends were trimmed by 5 bases and 4 bases, with 13 bases remaining between them. The CDR3 sequence: CASSQHPGADTQYF. As DNA, the CDR3 is TGTGCCAGCAGCCAACACCCGGGGGCAGATACGCAGTATTTT.

V is TRBV3-1 (or the pseudogene TRBV3-2) and J is TRBJ2-3, with D unclear. V lost 1 base and J 3 bases, leaving 17 bases between the germline ends. Germline assignment: CDR1 LGHDT and CDR2 YNNKEL (reference sequence). There are 17 residues in the CDR3. Written as DNA, the CDR3 is TGTGCCAGCAGCCAAGGGGCCTTTACAGTGGGGACAGATACGCAGTATTTT. This encodes CASSQGAFTVGTDTQYF.

The rearrangement joins TRBV7-3 to TRBJ2-5; 14 bases line up with TRBD2. V was clipped by 1 base and J by 1 base; unmatched bases: 5. CDR3 length: 18 amino acids. Germline V gene sequence: CDR1 SGHTA, CDR2 FQGTGA. As DNA, the CDR3 is TGTGCCAGCAGCTTAATAGGACTAGCGGGGGGCGTCCAAGAGACCCAGTACTTC. It specifies CASSLIGLAGGVQETQYF.

The chain couples TRBV15 to TRBJ1-3; D is unresolved. V was trimmed by 0 bases and J by 0 bases, leaving 9 bases between them. This CDR3 comprises 16 residues. Germline V gives CDR1 LNHNV, CDR2 YYDKDF (reference sequence). CDR3: CATSRDPGSSGNTIYF. The CDR3 nucleotides read TGTGCCACCAGCAGAGATCCAGGCAGCTCTGGAAACACCATATATTTT.

V and J are TRBV4-2 and TRBJ2-1, with a weak D call TRBD2 (5 bases). The CDR3 spans 13 residues. Germline V gives CDR1 LGHNA, CDR2 YNFKEQ. The ends were cut back, 3 bases at V and 10 bases at J, with 13 bases in the middle. The CDR3: CASSQIRRSEQFF. CDR3 coding DNA: TGTGCCAGCAGCCAGATCCGGAGGTCCGAGCAGTTCTTC.

The chain links TRBV5-6 to TRBJ1-3; D ambiguous. Trimming left V 0 bases short and J 4 bases short, with 2 bases between. Per germline, CDR1 SGHDT and CDR2 YYEEEE. The CDR3 length is 12 residues. CDR3 nucleotide sequence: TGTGCCAGCAGCTTGGTGGGAAACACCATATATTTT. Amino acid sequence: CASSLVGNTIYF.